Following are 21 T cell receptor beta chains from one sample sequenced in a study of blood T cell repertoires in COVID-19 (dated by TCRdb to 2018 to 2021). Preparation of the library involved the immunoSEQ multiplex PCR assay. This immuneACCESS table, as held by TCRdb, lists in-frame sequences with V and J called but not all clones. Of the missing ones, under half trace to an unresolved V gene in checked studies; the others have no known cause. The table for this sample lists roughly 200,000 clones; around 90% of them were counted only once. The top ten hold 1.2% of the sample. The material sequenced was PBMCs or T cells enriched from blood (not recorded which). These receptors came from a man aged 30-40 years who had recovered from COVID-19.

The chain links TRBV6-5 to TRBJ1-5; TRBD1 might be the D (6 bases). Trimming took off 4 bases at V and 0 bases at J, with 13 bases between the two ends. The CDR3 is 16 residues long. Germline values: CDR1 MNHEY, CDR2 SVGAGI. DNA of the CDR3: TGTGCCAGCAGTTCTCAGGGGCCATATAGCAATCAGCCCCAGCATTTT. This translates into CASSSQGPYSNQPQHF.

The chain carries TRBV27 and TRBJ2-2; weak D call: TRBD2 (5 bases). The CDR3 is 16 amino acids. CDR1 and CDR2 (germline): MNHEY, SMNVEV (reference sequence). V was trimmed by 6 bases and J by 3 bases, leaving 17 bases between them. This CDR3 reads CASRPIERSYTGELFF. The CDR3 DNA sequence: TGTGCCAGCAGGCCCATAGAGCGGTCTTACACCGGGGAGCTGTTTTTT.

The chain combines TRBV6-5 with TRBJ1-1, with a possible D match to TRBD1 (5 bases). Deletions cut 0 bases from V and 5 bases from J, with 13 bases between. The CDR3 is made up of 15 amino acids. In germline, CDR1 is MNHEY, CDR2 SVGAGI. The DNA for the CDR3 is TGTGCCAGCAGTTACTCCCCACGGGGGGTTACTGAAGCTTTCTTT. Protein product: CASSYSPRGVTEAFF.

This chain connects TRBV5-1 to TRBJ1-1; unclear D gene. CDR1 and CDR2 (germline): SGHRS, YFSETQ. Trimming stripped 0 bases from V and 8 bases from J, with 5 bases between. This CDR3 spans 11 amino acids. CDR3 region: CASSLGREAFF. CDR3 nucleotides: TGCGCCAGCAGCTTGGGGAGGGAAGCTTTCTTT.

This chain links TRBV28 with TRBJ2-7; TRBD1 matches at 8 bases. The germline V gene has CDR1 MDHEN and CDR2 SYDVKM. V dropped 5 bases and J dropped 7; count of bases not matched to a gene: 7. The CDR3 runs 13 residues. CDR3 nucleotides: TGTGCCAGCAGTCGATCCAGGGGGCGTGAGCAGTACTTC. Its protein product is CASSRSRGREQYF.

V is TRBV5-4 and J is TRBJ2-7; D is uncertain. The V gene lost 2 bases and the J gene lost 3 bases, with 9 bases spanning the gap. The CDR3 sequence is 13 residues long. In germline, CDR1 is SGHNT, CDR2 YYREEE (reference sequence). The CDR3 region is CASSFNTNYEQYF. CDR3 DNA sequence: TGTGCCAGCAGCTTCAACACGAACTACGAGCAGTACTTC.

This clone was counted only a few times. This sequence joins TRBV7-9 and TRBJ2-5; 8 nucleotides match TRBD2. This CDR3 has 15 residues. V shed 3 bases and J 5 bases; nucleotides not matched to a gene: 8. Germline V gene lookup returns CDR1 SEHNR and CDR2 FQNEAQ (reference sequence). The CDR3 DNA sequence: TGTGCCAGCAGCTTTGGCGGGAGGTTCAGTGAGACCCAGTACTTC. Amino acids: CASSFGGRFSETQYF.

V gene TRBV6-1 combines with J gene TRBJ1-2, with D tentatively TRBD1 (6 bases). This CDR3 spans 15 amino acids. Germline lookup yields CDR1 MNHNS and CDR2 SASEGT. Between the trimmed V and J ends, which lost 1 base and 4 bases, there was a span of 13 bases. CDR3 nucleotides: TGTGCCAGCAGTGAAGACAGGGCGTACTTCTATGGCTACACCTTC. Amino acids: CASSEDRAYFYGYTF.

This clone has a single count. The chain recombines TRBV11-2 with TRBJ2-1, with 9 bases matching TRBD2. V was clipped by 5 bases and J by 2 bases; unmatched bases: 7. Germline V CDR1 and CDR2: SGHAT, FQNNGV. There are 16 residues in the CDR3. The CDR3 spells CASSPLAGEAYNEQFF. The CDR3 nucleotides read TGTGCCAGCAGCCCCTTAGCGGGAGAAGCCTACAATGAGCAGTTCTTC. The complete variable domain, with remaining parts taken from reference TRBV11-2 and TRBJ2-1, reads EAGVAQSPRYKIIEKRQSVAFWCNPISGHATLYWYQQILGQGPKLLIQFQNNGVVDDSQLPKDRFSAERLKGVDSTLKIQPAKLEDSAVYLCASSPLAGEAYNEQFFGPGTRLTVL.

On this clone itself: Other DNA variants within this sample encode the same CDR3. The rearrangement links TRBV9 to TRBJ1-3; a possible D gene is TRBD1 (6 bases). Germline V lookup: CDR1 SGDLS, CDR2 YYNGEE. V shed 0 bases and J shed 1 base, with 8 bases lying between them. The CDR3 runs 15 residues. The CDR3 region is CASSVEGTSGNTIYF. The CDR3 DNA reads TGTGCCAGCAGCGTAGAGGGGACATCTGGAAACACCATATATTTT.

The chain recombines TRBV28 with TRBJ2-7, with D perhaps matching TRBD1 (6 bases). The CDR3 sequence is 14 residues long. The ends were cut back, 1 base at V and 5 bases at J, with 12 bases in the middle. Germline V gene sequence: CDR1 MDHEN, CDR2 SYDVKM. CDR3 sequence: CASSLSTGSHEQYF. DNA of the CDR3: TGTGCCAGCAGTTTATCGACAGGTTCTCACGAGCAGTACTTC.

CDR3 bases: TGTGCCAGCAGTCGCAAACGTGGAGACTCCTATAATTCACCCCTCCACTTT. It encodes CASSRKRGDSYNSPLHF. The chain recombines TRBV6-6 with TRBJ1-6; D is uncertain. Germline V gene data show CDR1 as MNHNY and CDR2 as SVGAGI (reference sequence). V was clipped by 5 bases and J by 0 bases, with 14 bases between them. The CDR3 extends over 17 amino acids.

In this sample, this clone turned up once. The genes are TRBV20-1 and TRBJ1-3, with unresolved D. This CDR3 region has 13 residues. The V end lost 3 bases, the J end lost 2 bases, and 8 bases lay between the germline ends. Germline V lookup: CDR1 DFQATT, CDR2 SNEGSKA (reference sequence). This CDR3 is CSASSGPGNTIYF. The CDR3 bases are TGCAGTGCTAGTAGCGGGCCTGGAAACACCATATATTTT.

The V and J genes are TRBV29-1 and TRBJ2-7; D unresolved. The CDR3 extends over 15 amino acids. V lost 4 bases, J lost 0 bases, and 16 bases lay in between. Germline CDR1 reads SQVTM; CDR2 reads ANQGSEA. The CDR3 coding sequence is TGCAGCGTTGTTTGGAGTGGCGGAGTCTCCTACGAGCAGTACTTC. Amino acids: CSVVWSGGVSYEQYF.

V is TRBV5-1 and J is TRBJ2-1, with TRBD2 matching over 16 bases. CDR3 size: 20 residues. Germline CDR1 is SGHRS and CDR2 is YFSETQ. Germline trimming cut 3 bases from V and 1 base from J; bases unmatched to any gene: 10. CDR3 amino acids: CASSSKTGTSGGESYNEQFF. The DNA of the CDR3 is TGCGCCAGCAGCTCGAAAACCGGGACTAGCGGGGGGGAATCCTACAATGAGCAGTTCTTC.

The chain employs TRBV11-3 and TRBJ2-7, with D perhaps matching TRBD1 (5 bases). Germline V gene lookup returns CDR1 SGHNT and CDR2 YENEEA. The V end lost 5 bases, the J end lost 0 bases, and 8 bases lay between the germline ends. The CDR3 runs 13 residues. CDR3 in DNA: TGTGCCAGCAGCACCGACAGCTCCTACGAGCAGTACTTC. Translating it yields CASSTDSSYEQYF.

The CDR3 loop reads CASSRSLTGAGGEQYF. CDR3 DNA sequence: TGTGCCAGCAGCCGAAGCCTGACAGGGGCTGGTGGCGAGCAGTACTTC. This chain links TRBV7-9 with TRBJ2-7; 8 nucleotides line up with TRBD1. J lost 6 bases, V lost 5 bases, and 15 bases had no gene match. This CDR3 contains 16 residues. The V gene's germline CDR1 is SEHNR and CDR2 FQNEAQ (reference sequence).

The genes are TRBV5-1 and TRBJ2-2, with 8 bases aligning to TRBD1. The CDR3 totals 18 residues. Germline loops: CDR1 SGHRS, CDR2 YFSETQ. V dropped 1 base and J dropped 0; count of bases not matched to a gene: 8. As DNA, the CDR3 is TGCGCCAGCAGCTTGATCCGGGACAGGCTATCGAACACCGGGGAGCTGTTTTTT. Translated, it gives CASSLIRDRLSNTGELFF.

The chain carries TRBV4-3 and TRBJ2-4, with TRBD2 identical over 11 bases. Germline values: CDR1 LGHNA, CDR2 YSLEER. Trimming took 0 bases from V and 0 from J; bases not matched to a gene: 10. This CDR3 contains 20 residues. The CDR3: CASSQDGQLAGALAKNIQYF. CDR3 nucleotide sequence: TGCGCCAGCAGCCAAGATGGTCAACTAGCGGGGGCCTTAGCCAAAAACATTCAGTACTTC.

V and J are TRBV29-1 and TRBJ2-2, with 9 positions matching TRBD1. J lost 1 base, V lost 5 bases, and 14 bases had no gene match. The CDR3 is 18 amino acids. Germline values: CDR1 SQVTM, CDR2 ANQGSEA. CDR3 coding DNA: TGCAGCGTTCAACCCAGAAGGACAGGGGCTCTGAACACCGGGGAGCTGTTTTTT. It is translated as CSVQPRRTGALNTGELFF.

The gene calls are TRBV18 and TRBJ1-1; D unclear. From germline, CDR1 is KGHSH and CDR2 LQKENI. Trimming left V 6 bases short and J 1 base short, with 6 bases between. This CDR3 is built from 12 residues. The CDR3 spells CASSEGNTEAFF. The CDR3 DNA follows: TGTGCCAGCTCGGAGGGGAACACTGAAGCTTTCTTT. The whole variable domain, remainder taken from reference TRBV18 and TRBJ1-1, is NAGVMQNPRHLVRRRGQEARLRCSPMKGHSHVYWYRQLPEEGLKFMVYLQKENIIDESGMPKERFSAEFPKEGPSILRIQQVVRGDSAAYFCASSEGNTEAFFGQGTRLTVV.